What follows is one T cell receptor beta chain and its context. The PCR was carried out with 60 Vbeta primers and 13 Jbeta primers. Here immunoSEQ multiplex PCR was the method, and the copy in TCRdb shows in-frame clones only, minus some. The data show about 260,000 clones, around four fifths seen once. This sample is drawn from a study of cytomegalovirus exposure and HLA in healthy donors. V was shortened by 1 base and J by 1 base, with 19 bases between the two germline ends. The germline CDR1 and CDR2 sequences are LNHDA and SQIVND (reference sequence). The CDR3 length is 18 residues. The clonotype was recovered from a woman aged 35 to 49 in good health and CMV-seropositive. The V call is TRBV19, the J call TRBJ1-1, with a possible D match to TRBD1 (6 bases). The sample comprised PBMCs. The chain's CDR3 is CASSIGERLGTQNTEAFF. DNA of the CDR3: TGTGCCAGTAGTATAGGTGAACGTTTGGGGACACAGAACACTGAAGCTTTCTTT.